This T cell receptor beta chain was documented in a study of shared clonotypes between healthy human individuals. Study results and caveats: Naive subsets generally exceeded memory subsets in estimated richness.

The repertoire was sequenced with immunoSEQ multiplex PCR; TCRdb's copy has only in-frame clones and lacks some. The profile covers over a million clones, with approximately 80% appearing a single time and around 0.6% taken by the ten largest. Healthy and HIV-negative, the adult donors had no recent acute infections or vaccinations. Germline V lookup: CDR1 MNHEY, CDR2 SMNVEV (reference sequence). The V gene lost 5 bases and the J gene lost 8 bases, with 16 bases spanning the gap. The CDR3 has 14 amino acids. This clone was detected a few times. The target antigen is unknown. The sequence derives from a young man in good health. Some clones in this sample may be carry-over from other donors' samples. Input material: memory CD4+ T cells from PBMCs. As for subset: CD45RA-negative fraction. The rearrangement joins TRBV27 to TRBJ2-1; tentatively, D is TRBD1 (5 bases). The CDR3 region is CASSLRQGSDEQFF. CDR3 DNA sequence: TGTGCCAGCAGTCTTCGTCAGGGAAGTGATGAGCAGTTCTTC.